This passage covers 16 T cell receptor beta chains from one sample sequenced in a study of neurological immune-mediated disorders. TCRdb independently ran MiXCR on the 5' RACE reads; one entry per CDR3 protein. The top ten clones hold about 20% of a sample with about 20,000 distinct CDR3 sequences, roughly 10% of them seen once. Material for sequencing was PBMCs. All receptors derive from a woman aged 55 to 70 with HTLV-1-associated myelopathy (HAM/TSP).

The table lists this clonotype with many counts. V gene TRBV5-6 combines with J gene TRBJ2-1; 10 positions agree with TRBD2. Trimming cost V 0 bases and J 7 bases; bases outside gene matches: 13. CDR1 and CDR2 from the germline V gene are SGHDT and YYEEEE. This CDR3 is 18 amino acids long. CDR3 nucleotide sequence: TGTGCCAGCAGCTTGGCCGCTAGCGGGGGCCTCGGGAGGAATGAGCAGTTCTTC. Its translation: CASSLAASGGLGRNEQFF.

As to this clonotype: The conserved final phenylalanine or tryptophan is absent from the CDR3, which likely points to a read error. The gene calls are TRBV20-1 and TRBJ2-7; TRBD2 is a possible D gene (6 bases). This CDR3 spans 12 amino acids. CDR1 and CDR2 from the germline V gene are DFQATT and SNEGSKA (reference sequence). V was pared by 7 bases and J by 0 bases, with 10 bases between. The CDR3 nucleotides are TGCAGTGTACGGGACTCCTCCTACGAGCAGTACTTA. Amino acids: CSVRDSSYEQYL.

Remarks on this clonotype: The junction differs from germline at one of its ends, possibly a read error. V gene TRBV20-1 combines with J gene TRBJ2-7, with D uncertain. This CDR3 spans 12 amino acids. Per the germline V gene, CDR1 is DFQATT and CDR2 is SNEGSKA (reference sequence). For the CDR3, the DNA is TGCAGCGCTAAGACGGCTACCTACGAGCAGTACTTC. Translated, it gives CSAKTATYEQYF.

This clonotype was counted at least ten times. The chain links TRBV12-3 or TRBV12-4 to TRBJ2-4; D tentatively reads TRBD1 or TRBD2 (5 bases each). The CDR3 covers 15 residues. The V end was cut by 2 bases, the J end by 0 bases, with 8 bases between. CDR3 in DNA: TGTGCCAGCAGTTTATCGGGGCTAGCCAAAAACATTCAGTACTTC. Protein product: CASSLSGLAKNIQYF.

This clonotype has just a few counts. The chain links TRBV6-2 or TRBV6-3 to TRBJ2-5; 8 bases fit TRBD1. This CDR3 is built from 15 residues. Trimming took 6 bases from V and 1 from J; bases not matched to a gene: 7. Per the germline V gene, CDR1 is MNHEY and CDR2 is SVGEGT. DNA for the CDR3: TGTGCCAGCAGCACCGACGGACAGGGCCAAGAGACCCAGTACTTC. Encoded protein: CASSTDGQGQETQYF.

About this clonotype itself: A junction boundary mismatches the germline segment, possibly from a read error. J is TRBJ2-6 and V is TRBV15; D possibly uses TRBD1 or TRBD2 (8 bases each). From germline, CDR1 is LNHNV and CDR2 YYDKDF (reference sequence). The CDR3 is made up of 22 amino acids. The CDR3, as DNA: TGTGTCACCAGCAGAACGGGGGGGACTCGGACAGGGAGTCTCCTGGGGGCCAACGTCCTGACTTTC. It translates to CVTSRTGGTRTGSLLGANVLTF.

This clonotype was counted ten times or more. This chain connects TRBV5-1 to TRBJ1-2; D remains unclear. Germline CDR1 SGHRS, CDR2 YFSETQ. Trimming stripped 4 bases from V and 3 bases from J, with 10 bases between. CDR3 length equals 13 residues. The CDR3 region has the DNA TGCGCCAGCAGCCTATCGACCGACTATGGCTACACCTTC. It encodes CASSLSTDYGYTF. Full variable domain (missing parts from reference TRBV5-1 and TRBJ1-2): KAGVTQTPRYLIKTRGQQVTLSCSPISGHRSVSWYQQTPGQGLQFLFEYFSETQRNKGNFPGRFSGRQFSNSRSEMNVSTLELGDSALYLCASSLSTDYGYTFGSGTRLTVV.

There are many counts of this clonotype. CDR3 sequence reads: CASSFEGDRGYTF. CDR3 DNA: TGCGCCAGCAGCTTCGAGGGAGATAGAGGCTACACCTTC. The V and J genes are TRBV5-1 and TRBJ1-2; D unresolved. Germline CDR1 reads SGHRS; CDR2 reads YFSETQ. The germline V and J ends were trimmed by 2 bases and 8 bases, with 13 bases remaining between them. The CDR3 extends over 13 amino acids.

At least ten counts were recorded for this clonotype. The chain uses TRBV12-3 or TRBV12-4 and TRBJ1-1; D is unresolved. The CDR3 spans 14 residues. The V end lost 1 base, the J end lost 1 base, and 7 bases lay between the germline ends. CDR3 sequence reads: CASSLDRENTEAFF. DNA of the CDR3: TGTGCCAGCAGTTTAGATCGGGAGAACACTGAAGCTTTCTTT.

In its sample, this clonotype is medium-sized. This chain links TRBV6-2 or TRBV6-3 with TRBJ2-3, with 9 bases fitting TRBD2. With 7 bases clipped from V and 2 bases from J, the junction kept 4 bases outside the gene matches. CDR1 and CDR2 (germline): MNHEY, SVGEGT. There are 14 residues in the CDR3. The DNA of the CDR3 is TGTGCCAGCATCGCGGGGGGGCCCACAGATACGCAGTATTTT. It encodes CASIAGGPTDTQYF.

This clonotype was picked up many times. The rearrangement joins TRBV30 to TRBJ1-3, with 7 bases fitting TRBD1. This CDR3 has 13 residues. Trimming removed 8 bases from V and 2 bases from J; junction bases left unmatched: 6. The V gene's germline CDR1 is GTSNPN and CDR2 SVGIG (reference sequence). The CDR3 region has the DNA TGTGCCAGAACAGGGGAAACTGGAAACACCATATATTTT. It specifies CARTGETGNTIYF.

This clonotype has at least ten counts. V is TRBV18 and J is TRBJ1-2; 7 nucleotides align to TRBD1. This CDR3 has 13 residues. V lost 4 bases, J lost 7 bases, and 6 bases stayed unmatched. The germline V gene encodes CDR1 KGHSH and CDR2 LQKENI. The CDR3 spells CASSQEGAGGYTF. DNA for the CDR3: TGTGCCAGCTCACAGGAGGGGGCTGGTGGCTACACCTTC. Drawing the rest from reference TRBV18 and TRBJ1-2, the complete variable domain is NAGVMQNPRHLVRRRGQEARLRCSPMKGHSHVYWYRQLPEEGLKFMVYLQKENIIDESGMPKERFSAEFPKEGPSILRIQQVVRGDSAAYFCASSQEGAGGYTFGSGTRLTVV.

This clonotype was seen many times. The rearrangement links TRBV30 to TRBJ2-1, with 9 bases fitting TRBD1. The CDR3 covers 14 residues. Germline assignment: CDR1 GTSNPN and CDR2 SVGIG (reference sequence). V lost 5 bases and J lost 10; bases outside the gene matches: 12. The CDR3 is CAWGPWDRVLEQFF. CDR3 nucleotides: TGTGCCTGGGGTCCTTGGGACAGGGTGTTAGAGCAGTTCTTC. Complete variable domain (other parts from reference TRBV30 and TRBJ2-1): SQTIHQWPATLVQPVGSPLSLECTVEGTSNPNLYWYRQAAGRGLQLLFYSVGIGQISSEVPQNLSASRPQDRQFILSSKKLLLSDSGFYLCAWGPWDRVLEQFFGPGTRLTVL.

The chain combines TRBV20-1 with TRBJ2-3; 13 bases agree with TRBD2. The germline CDR1 and CDR2 sequences are DFQATT and SNEGSKA (reference sequence). This CDR3 region has 13 residues. V trimming: 6 bases; J trimming: 4 bases; junction bases outside the gene matches: 1. CDR3 in DNA: TGCAGTGCCACTAGCGGGGGGGCAGATACGCAGTATTTT. Amino acids: CSATSGGADTQYF.

This clonotype was recorded at least ten times. V usage is TRBV7-6 and J usage is TRBJ2-2, with D uncertain. Germline V CDR1 and CDR2: SGHVS, FNYEAQ. Trimming shortened V by 1 base and J by 1 base, and 7 bases separated the two germline ends. This CDR3 spans 15 amino acids. CDR3 bases: TGTGCCAGCAGCTTAGTTACCGTGAACACCGGGGAGCTGTTTTTT. This codes for CASSLVTVNTGELFF.

This clonotype was recorded many times. This chain joins TRBV9 and TRBJ2-2; D call uncertain. Per germline, CDR1 SGDLS and CDR2 YYNGEE. The CDR3 consists of 15 residues. Deletions cut 0 bases from V and 0 bases from J, with 6 bases between. The CDR3 region is CASSVGRTNTGELFF. DNA for the CDR3: TGTGCCAGCAGCGTAGGACGGACGAACACCGGGGAGCTGTTTTTT.